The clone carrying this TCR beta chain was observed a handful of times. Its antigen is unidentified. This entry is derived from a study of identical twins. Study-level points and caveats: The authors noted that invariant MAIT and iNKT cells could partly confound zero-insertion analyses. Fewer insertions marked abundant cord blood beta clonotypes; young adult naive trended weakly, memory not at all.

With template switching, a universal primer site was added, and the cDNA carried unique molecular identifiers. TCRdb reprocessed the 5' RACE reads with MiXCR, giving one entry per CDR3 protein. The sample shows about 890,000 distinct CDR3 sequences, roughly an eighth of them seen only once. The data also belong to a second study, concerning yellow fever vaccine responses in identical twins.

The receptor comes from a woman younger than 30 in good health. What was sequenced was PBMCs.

The CDR3 coding sequence is TGCAGTGCTAGTGGCGAAACCTACAATGAGCAGTTCTTC. Translation: CSASGETYNEQFF. The chain is built from TRBV20-1 and TRBJ2-1; the D is unclear. The CDR3 is 13 amino acids. Trimming took off 3 bases at V and 2 bases at J, with 8 bases between the two ends. The germline CDR1 and CDR2 sequences are DFQATT and SNEGSKA (reference sequence).